Detailed here is one T cell receptor (beta chain). The data stem from a study of stem cell transplantation in POMP-related autoinflammatory disease. CDR1 and CDR2 (germline): DFQATT, SNEGSKA (reference sequence). The CDR3 spans 14 residues. V lost 3 bases to trimming and J lost 3 bases, with 12 bases between them. Measured with immunoSEQ multiplex PCR; TCRdb has only the in-frame clones, and not every one. The sample has some 69,000 clones, roughly 90% seen once; the top ten hold about 0.7%. The source material was CD4+ T cells from PBMCs, sampled after stem cell transplantation. The V and J genes are TRBV20-1 and TRBJ2-1, with D perhaps TRBD2 (5 bases). The clonotype comes from a human patient with POMP-related autoinflammation and immune dysregulation (PRAID). Some of the T cells may derive from the graft donor. CDR3 nucleotides: TGCAGTGCTAGTGTACGACTATTCTACAATGAGCAGTTCTTC. Protein product: CSASVRLFYNEQFF.